Listed below are T cell receptor beta chains from one sample, sequenced in a study of cytomegalovirus exposure and HLA in healthy donors. Sequencing used immunoSEQ multiplex PCR; TCRdb keeps in-frame clones, though not all of them. The table lists more than 150,000 clones, around 80% of them singletons. Sequenced: PBMCs. The receptors were gathered from a man between 18 and 29 years old in good health and CMV-seronegative. CDR3s include the opening cysteine and the closing phenylalanine or tryptophan. Fields, in order: CDR3 length, D gene, V gene, clone size, J gene, CDR3 DNA, CDR3 protein. D genes are given only for firm matches. Clone size is stated in some rows and not others, as once, few, many or a class when expanded.

CDR3 length: 16; D gene: -; V gene: TRBV19; clone size: few; J gene: TRBJ1-6; CDR3 DNA: TGTGCCAGTAGTTTAACAGGGATCACCTATAATTCACCCCTCCACTTT; CDR3 protein: CASSLTGITYNSPLHF
CDR3 length: 13; D gene: -; V gene: TRBV4-1; clone size: few; J gene: TRBJ1-5; CDR3 DNA: TGCGCCAGCAGCCAACCACCTGTCGGGCCCCAGCATTTT; CDR3 protein: CASSQPPVGPQHF
CDR3 length: 15; D gene: -; V gene: TRBV5-4; clone size: -; J gene: TRBJ1-4; CDR3 DNA: TGTGCCAGCAGCTTGGGGGGAGCAACTAATGAAAAACTGTTTTTT; CDR3 protein: CASSLGGATNEKLFF
CDR3 length: 14; D gene: TRBD1; V gene: TRBV29-1; clone size: -; J gene: TRBJ2-1; CDR3 DNA: TGCAGCGCCAAGGGGGCAGGGAGTGAAGGTGAGCAGTTCTTC; CDR3 protein: CSAKGAGSEGEQFF
CDR3 length: 13; D gene: TRBD1; V gene: TRBV13; clone size: -; J gene: TRBJ2-7; CDR3 DNA: TGTGCCAGCAGCCCCGACAGGGGGCACGAGCAGTACTTC; CDR3 protein: CASSPDRGHEQYF
CDR3 length: 14; D gene: -; V gene: TRBV4-3; clone size: -; J gene: TRBJ2-3; CDR3 DNA: TGCGCCAGCAGCCAAGGGGGTAGCGTGAAGATTTTGGATTTT; CDR3 protein: CASSQGGSVKILDF
CDR3 length: 19; D gene: -; V gene: TRBV21-1; clone size: -; J gene: TRBJ2-6; CDR3 DNA: TGTGCCAGCAGCAGAATCCTAGACAGTATTATCCCTGGGGCCAACGTCCTGACTTTC; CDR3 protein: CASSRILDSIIPGANVLTF
CDR3 length: 14; D gene: -; V gene: TRBV2; clone size: -; J gene: TRBJ2-7; CDR3 DNA: TGTGCCAGCAGTGAAGAGTCCCAGTCGTACGAGCAGTACTTC; CDR3 protein: CASSEESQSYEQYF
CDR3 length: 15; D gene: -; V gene: TRBV4-2; clone size: -; J gene: TRBJ1-1; CDR3 DNA: TGTGCCAGCAGCCAAGTGCGCGCAGGGCTCACTGAAGCTTTCTTT; CDR3 protein: CASSQVRAGLTEAFF
CDR3 length: 15; D gene: TRBD1; V gene: TRBV11-3; clone size: few; J gene: TRBJ2-2; CDR3 DNA: TGTGCCAGCAGCTTTAGAGGGGGCTTATCCGGGGAGCTGTTTTTT; CDR3 protein: CASSFRGGLSGELFF
CDR3 length: 15; D gene: TRBD1; V gene: TRBV19; clone size: -; J gene: TRBJ1-4; CDR3 DNA: TGTGCCAGTAGTCTCCAGGGGGCAGCTAATGAAAAACTGTTTTTT; CDR3 protein: CASSLQGAANEKLFF
CDR3 length: 18; D gene: TRBD1; V gene: TRBV5-4; clone size: -; J gene: TRBJ2-6; CDR3 DNA: TGTGCCAGCAGCTTAGTTGGACAGGCTATCTCTGGGGCCAACGTCCTGACTTTC; CDR3 protein: CASSLVGQAISGANVLTF
CDR3 length: 13; D gene: -; V gene: TRBV5-6; clone size: -; J gene: TRBJ2-3; CDR3 DNA: TGTGCCAGCAGCCGCAAGCAGGCAGATACGCAGTATTTT; CDR3 protein: CASSRKQADTQYF
CDR3 length: 14; D gene: -; V gene: TRBV7-2; clone size: -; J gene: TRBJ2-3; CDR3 DNA: TGTGCCAGCAGCCCTCGACTAAGAGCAGATACGCAGTATTTT; CDR3 protein: CASSPRLRADTQYF
CDR3 length: 14; D gene: -; V gene: TRBV6-5; clone size: -; J gene: TRBJ2-1; CDR3 DNA: TGTGCCAGCAGTTACCTGGACAGTTACAATGAGCAGTTCTTC; CDR3 protein: CASSYLDSYNEQFF
CDR3 length: 14; D gene: TRBD1; V gene: TRBV18; clone size: -; J gene: TRBJ2-5; CDR3 DNA: TGTGCCAGCTCTCCTGGGACAGGGAAAGAGACCCAGTACTTC; CDR3 protein: CASSPGTGKETQYF
CDR3 length: 16; D gene: -; V gene: TRBV7-8; clone size: -; J gene: TRBJ1-2; CDR3 DNA: TGTGCCAGCAGCGTCCGGGACAAAAGTTGGGCGGGCGGCTACACCTTC; CDR3 protein: CASSVRDKSWAGGYTF
CDR3 length: 15; D gene: TRBD1; V gene: TRBV27; clone size: -; J gene: TRBJ2-1; CDR3 DNA: TGTGCCAGCAGCCCCGGGACAGGGGTGGACAATGAGCAGTTCTTC; CDR3 protein: CASSPGTGVDNEQFF
CDR3 length: 14; D gene: -; V gene: TRBV29-1; clone size: -; J gene: TRBJ2-4; CDR3 DNA: TGCAGCGCCCGGGCCCGAGGGACCAAAAACATTCAGTACTTC; CDR3 protein: CSARARGTKNIQYF
CDR3 length: 19; D gene: TRBD2; V gene: TRBV4-2; clone size: -; J gene: TRBJ2-2; CDR3 DNA: TGTGCCAGCAGCCTGCCAACCTGGACTAGCGGGGAGAACACCGGGGAGCTGTTTTTT; CDR3 protein: CASSLPTWTSGENTGELFF
CDR3 length: 18; D gene: -; V gene: TRBV5-1; clone size: -; J gene: TRBJ2-1; CDR3 DNA: TGCGCCAGCAGCTTGGAAGTATGGGGCAGTCGCTCCTACAATGAGCAGTTCTTC; CDR3 protein: CASSLEVWGSRSYNEQFF
CDR3 length: 15; D gene: TRBD1; V gene: TRBV7-9; clone size: -; J gene: TRBJ2-7; CDR3 DNA: TGTGCCAGCAGCTTAGGGGCAGGGGGCATCGACGAGCAGTACTTC; CDR3 protein: CASSLGAGGIDEQYF
CDR3 length: 14; D gene: -; V gene: TRBV30; clone size: few; J gene: TRBJ2-7; CDR3 DNA: TGTGCCTGGGGAGCAGGGTTAAGCTCCTACGAGCAGTACTTC; CDR3 protein: CAWGAGLSSYEQYF
CDR3 length: 14; D gene: -; V gene: TRBV12-5; clone size: -; J gene: TRBJ2-2; CDR3 DNA: TGTGCTAGTGGCCCCGCGGCATTCACCGGGGAGCTGTTTTTT; CDR3 protein: CASGPAAFTGELFF
CDR3 length: 14; D gene: TRBD1; V gene: TRBV6-5; clone size: -; J gene: TRBJ1-4; CDR3 DNA: TGTGCCAGCAGCTCGACAGGGTTGAGTGAAAAACTGTTTTTT; CDR3 protein: CASSSTGLSEKLFF
CDR3 length: 14; D gene: TRBD1; V gene: TRBV6-5; clone size: -; J gene: TRBJ1-1; CDR3 DNA: TGTGCCAGCACCCTCGACAGGGGCGGCACTGAAGCTTTCTTT; CDR3 protein: CASTLDRGGTEAFF
CDR3 length: 14; D gene: TRBD1; V gene: TRBV30; clone size: -; J gene: TRBJ2-1; CDR3 DNA: TGTGCCTGGAGAATCAGGGGGCCCGGCAATGAGCAGTTCTTC; CDR3 protein: CAWRIRGPGNEQFF
CDR3 length: 15; D gene: -; V gene: TRBV9; clone size: -; J gene: TRBJ2-1; CDR3 DNA: TGTGCCAGCAGCGTAAGACAGACCTACTACAATGAGCAGTTCTTC; CDR3 protein: CASSVRQTYYNEQFF
CDR3 length: 17; D gene: -; V gene: TRBV18; clone size: -; J gene: TRBJ2-7; CDR3 DNA: TGTGCCAGCTCACGTTCATCGACGAGGAGTGTAGGCTACGAGCAGTACTTC; CDR3 protein: CASSRSSTRSVGYEQYF
CDR3 length: 15; D gene: TRBD1; V gene: TRBV7-2; clone size: -; J gene: TRBJ2-7; CDR3 DNA: TGTGCCAGCAGCCCGCGGACAGGGGTTGGCTACGAGCAGTACTTC; CDR3 protein: CASSPRTGVGYEQYF
CDR3 length: 13; D gene: TRBD1; V gene: TRBV10-3; clone size: -; J gene: TRBJ1-6; CDR3 DNA: TGTGCCATCAGGGGACAGGTCCAAGGGCTCCTCCACTTT; CDR3 protein: CAIRGQVQGLLHF
CDR3 length: 14; D gene: -; V gene: TRBV30; clone size: -; J gene: TRBJ1-5; CDR3 DNA: TGTGCCTGGAGCCTTGACAGCAGCAATCAGCCCCAGCATTTT; CDR3 protein: CAWSLDSSNQPQHF
CDR3 length: 16; D gene: -; V gene: TRBV2; clone size: -; J gene: TRBJ2-2; CDR3 DNA: TGTGCCAGCAGTGACCCGGACAGCCTGAACACCGGGGAGCTGTTTTTT; CDR3 protein: CASSDPDSLNTGELFF
CDR3 length: 15; D gene: TRBD1; V gene: TRBV7-9; clone size: -; J gene: TRBJ1-2; CDR3 DNA: TGTGCCAGCAGCCGGGACAGGAGGCCTAACTATGGCTACACCTTC; CDR3 protein: CASSRDRRPNYGYTF
CDR3 length: 18; D gene: TRBD2; V gene: TRBV7-2; clone size: -; J gene: TRBJ2-1; CDR3 DNA: TGTGCCAGCAGCTTAGGACTAGCGGGGGGCCCCAGCTACAATGAGCAGTTCTTC; CDR3 protein: CASSLGLAGGPSYNEQFF
CDR3 length: 16; D gene: TRBD2; V gene: TRBV9; clone size: -; J gene: TRBJ2-1; CDR3 DNA: TGTGCCAGCAGCGCATCGACTAGCGGGAGTACGAATGAGCAGTTCTTC; CDR3 protein: CASSASTSGSTNEQFF